One and the same sample provided the 21 T cell receptor beta chains below, sequenced in a study of T cell responses to AZD1222 COVID-19 vaccine. Assay used: immunoSEQ multiplex PCR; TCRdb lists only in-frame clones, some missing. The sample shows 98,000 or so clones, roughly 86% of them seen only once. The sequencing used peripheral blood, collected 28 days after the second dose of the MenACWY control vaccine. Receptors originate from an adult who received the MenACWY meningococcal vaccine as a control.

V is TRBV11-2 and J is TRBJ2-3; D tentatively reads TRBD1 or TRBD2 (6 bases each). The V gene lost 5 bases and the J gene lost 1 base, with 16 bases spanning the gap. Germline CDR1 is SGHAT and CDR2 is FQNNGV. This CDR3 is built from 16 residues. The CDR3: CASSPLGGHGTDTQYF. The CDR3 bases are TGTGCCAGCAGCCCCCTCGGGGGCCACGGCACAGATACGCAGTATTTT.

The CDR3 protein is CATHGRGPMETYEQYF. CDR3 coding DNA: TGTGCCACGCACGGGAGGGGGCCGATGGAAACCTACGAGCAGTACTTC. The V gene is TRBV7-7, the J gene TRBJ2-7, with D possibly being TRBD2 (8 bases). Trimming took off 10 bases at V and 2 bases at J, with 24 bases between the two ends. This CDR3 spans 16 amino acids. Germline V CDR1 and CDR2: SSHAT, FNYEAQ (reference sequence).

The V and J genes are TRBV10-1 and TRBJ2-7, with 7 bases lining up with TRBD1. V shed 3 bases, J shed 0 bases, and the junction held 2 bases outside the gene matches. The V gene's germline CDR1 is WNHNN and CDR2 SYGVQD (reference sequence). The CDR3 is 14 residues long. This CDR3 reads CASSDGDSSYEQYF. Written as DNA, the CDR3 is TGCGCCAGCAGTGATGGGGACAGCTCCTACGAGCAGTACTTC.

The J gene is TRBJ1-1, the V gene TRBV19; possibly TRBD1 for D (5 bases). Per the germline V gene, CDR1 is LNHDA and CDR2 is SQIVND (reference sequence). This CDR3 has 17 residues. Trimming left V 7 bases short and J 3 bases short, with 24 bases between. The CDR3 region has the DNA TGTGCCAGTACGGCCGGCAGGGTGGGGGACTGGGACACTGAAGCTTTCTTT. This gives the protein CASTAGRVGDWDTEAFF.

The chain uses TRBV28 and TRBJ1-1; possible D gene TRBD1, 5 bases. The germline V gene encodes CDR1 MDHEN and CDR2 SYDVKM. The V end lost 6 bases, the J end lost 1 base, and 15 bases lay between the germline ends. The CDR3 has 15 residues. DNA of the CDR3: TGTGCCAGCAGGGGGTCCGGGACGGGGAACACTGAAGCTTTCTTT. Protein product: CASRGSGTGNTEAFF. Full variable domain (outside the CDR3, taken from reference TRBV28 and TRBJ1-1): DVKVTQSSRYLVKRTGEKVFLECVQDMDHENMFWYRQDPGLGLRLIYFSYDVKMKEKGDIPEGYSVSREKKERFSLILESASTNQTSMYLCASRGSGTGNTEAFFGQGTRLTVV.

In this sample, this clone turned up a few times. CDR3 loop: CASSQGGSSYEQYF. CDR3 coding DNA: TGTGCCAGCAGCCAGGGGGGGAGCTCCTACGAGCAGTACTTC. This rearrangement joins TRBV4-2 to TRBJ2-7; the match to TRBD2 covers 7 bases. V was pared by 3 bases and J by 0 bases, with 2 bases of the junction left unmatched. CDR3 size: 14 residues. The V gene's germline CDR1 is LGHNA and CDR2 YNFKEQ.

This chain uses TRBV5-1 with TRBJ2-3; D may be TRBD2 (7 bases). Germline CDR1 and CDR2: SGHRS and YFSETQ. With 5 bases removed from V and 4 bases from J, the gap between germline ends came to 11 bases. This CDR3 contains 13 residues. The CDR3 sequence: CASRGGASDTQYF. DNA for the CDR3: TGCGCCAGCAGAGGGGGGGCTTCAGATACGCAGTATTTT.

The chain employs TRBV3-1 (or the pseudogene TRBV3-2) and TRBJ1-6; D gene uncertain. V lost 5 bases and J lost 8, with 16 bases in between. Germline loops: CDR1 LGHDT, CDR2 YNNKEL (reference sequence). The CDR3 is 15 residues long. CDR3 nucleotides: TGTGCCAGCAGCACCGACGGCAATTATGATTCACCCCTCCACTTT. Its translation is CASSTDGNYDSPLHF.

This clone was seen a few times. This chain uses TRBV5-4 with TRBJ2-2; 10 bases match TRBD1. CDR1 and CDR2 from the germline V gene are SGHNT and YYREEE (reference sequence). This CDR3 contains 15 residues. Trimming at V came to 4 bases and at J to 6 bases, leaving 6 bases not matched to a gene. CDR3 bases: TGTGCCAGCAGCCCGGGACAGGGGAGGTCCGGGGAGCTGTTTTTT. This sequence encodes CASSPGQGRSGELFF.

This chain joins TRBV19 and TRBJ1-6, with D possibly TRBD1 on 6 matching bases. The CDR3 is made up of 14 amino acids. Between the trimmed V and J ends, which lost 9 bases and 5 bases, there was a span of 14 bases. Germline-derived CDR1 and CDR2 are LNHDA and SQIVND (reference sequence). The CDR3 region is CASHRDTDNSPLHF. The CDR3 DNA sequence: TGTGCCAGCCACCGGGACACCGATAATTCACCCCTCCACTTT.

This chain joins TRBV7-9 and TRBJ2-1; D not certain. The CDR3 is 12 amino acids. Trimming pared 1 base from V and 7 bases from J, leaving 5 bases between. CDR1 and CDR2 (germline): SEHNR, FQNEAQ (reference sequence). CDR3 amino acids: CASSLVVNEQFF. CDR3 DNA sequence: TGTGCCAGCAGCTTAGTAGTAAATGAGCAGTTCTTC.

The chain carries TRBV5-1 and TRBJ1-2; 7 positions match TRBD1. The CDR3 spans 16 residues. V dropped 0 bases and J dropped 8; count of bases not matched to a gene: 13. Germline CDR1 is SGHRS and CDR2 is YFSETQ. The CDR3 bases are TGCGCCAGCAGCTTGGCCGGCGTCTTAAGGACAGGCGGCTACACCTTC. The encoded protein is CASSLAGVLRTGGYTF.

The V and J genes are TRBV19 and TRBJ1-2; possibly TRBD1 for D (6 bases). The V and J ends lost 7 bases and 1 base respectively, with 16 bases between them. This CDR3 spans 15 amino acids. The germline gives CDR1 LNHDA, CDR2 SQIVND (reference sequence). CDR3 sequence (DNA): TGTGCCAGTAAGGCCTGGCAGGGGAGTAACTATGGCTACACCTTC. Protein sequence: CASKAWQGSNYGYTF.

The table lists this clone with a few counts. This sequence joins TRBV14 and TRBJ2-7; 8 nucleotides line up with TRBD2. CDR1 and CDR2 (germline): SGHDN, FVKESK. The CDR3 runs to 16 residues. With V trimmed by 0 bases and J by 2 bases, 6 bases remained unmatched. The CDR3 spells CASSQDGGAGAYEQYF. The CDR3 bases are TGTGCCAGCAGCCAAGATGGAGGAGCGGGAGCCTACGAGCAGTACTTC.

A single count supports this clone. V and J are TRBV2 and TRBJ2-5; D gene ambiguous. Deletions cut 5 bases from V and 5 bases from J, with 3 bases between. The CDR3 has 10 residues. In germline, CDR1 is SNHLY, CDR2 FYNNEI. Here the CDR3 reads CASSFETQYF. The CDR3 bases are TGTGCCAGCAGTTTCGAGACCCAGTACTTC.

The rearrangement joins TRBV5-1 to TRBJ1-2, with unresolved D. Per the germline V gene, CDR1 is SGHRS and CDR2 is YFSETQ. Trimming cost V 4 bases and J 1 base, with 8 bases left between them. The CDR3 spans 13 residues. The CDR3 bases are TGCGCCAGCAGCCCGACGGTTAACTATGGCTACACCTTC. Protein: CASSPTVNYGYTF.

This rearrangement joins TRBV2 to TRBJ1-5, with a possible D match to TRBD1 (6 bases). Germline V gene data show CDR1 as SNHLY and CDR2 as FYNNEI. This CDR3 has 17 amino acids. V was cut by 7 bases and J by 1 base, with 20 bases left in between. The CDR3 region is CASNRQGNGLSNQPQHF. The DNA of the CDR3 is TGTGCCAGCAATCGGCAGGGGAACGGGTTGAGCAATCAGCCCCAGCATTTT.

The chain employs TRBV9 and TRBJ1-2; possible D gene TRBD1, 6 bases. The ends were cut back, 4 bases at V and 3 bases at J, with 10 bases in the middle. Germline CDR1 reads SGDLS; CDR2 reads YYNGEE. The CDR3 runs 13 residues. In DNA, the CDR3 is TGTGCCAGCAGCTTACAGGGCTACTATGGCTACACCTTC. The encoded protein is CASSLQGYYGYTF. Based on the CDR3 plus reference TRBV9 and TRBJ1-2, the full variable domain is DSGVTQTPKHLITATGQRVTLRCSPRSGDLSVYWYQQSLDQGLQFLIQYYNGEERAKGNILERFSAQQFPDLHSELNLSSLELGDSALYFCASSLQGYYGYTFGSGTRLTVV.

The chain links TRBV19 to TRBJ2-7; D might be TRBD1 (5 bases). Trimming removed 3 bases at V and 0 bases at J, with 12 bases between. The CDR3 length is 15 residues. From germline, CDR1 is LNHDA and CDR2 SQIVND (reference sequence). The CDR3 reads CASSMRQSNSYEQYF. CDR3 sequence (DNA): TGTGCCAGTAGTATGCGACAGTCTAACTCCTACGAGCAGTACTTC.

The rearrangement links TRBV7-3 to TRBJ2-7; tentative D call: TRBD2 (6 bases). The germline V and J ends were trimmed by 5 bases and 2 bases, with 16 bases remaining between them. CDR1 is SGHTA and CDR2 is FQGTGA in the germline V gene. This CDR3 is built from 15 residues. The CDR3 reads CASSVGPAGTYEQYF. DNA for the CDR3: TGTGCCAGCAGCGTGGGGCCTGCGGGGACCTACGAGCAGTACTTC.

The gene calls are TRBV7-3 and TRBJ2-3, with TRBD2 matching 11 bases. There are 17 residues in the CDR3. Germline V gene lookup returns CDR1 SGHTA and CDR2 FQGTGA. V lost 5 bases to trimming and J lost 6 bases; unmatched junction nucleotides: 13. CDR3 protein: CASSALELAGGPDTQYF. In DNA, the CDR3 is TGTGCCAGCAGCGCTCTCGAGTTAGCGGGGGGGCCGGATACGCAGTATTTT.